The sequence of this T cell receptor (beta chain) was determined in a study of blood T cells in healthy people across ages. Notes on the study in general: The study found more naive CD4+ cells and higher diversity in long-lived than aged donors.

Regarding this clonotype: No antigen is known for it.

A second about 7 to 11 cycle PCR used barcoded and J-beta primers. Each CDR3 protein is one row after TCRdb ran MiXCR on the 5' RACE reads. The sample comprises around 1.5 million distinct CDR3 sequences, about 32% of which are singletons, and 11% rests with the top ten. CDR3 length: 13 amino acids. The V end was cut by 5 bases, the J end by 0 bases, with 5 bases between. The germline V gene has CDR1 MNHNY and CDR2 SVGAGI (reference sequence). This TCR came from a woman in her 30s in good health. Sequences were obtained from blood. This sequence joins TRBV6-6 and TRBJ1-3; D remains ambiguous. The CDR3: CASSPFSGNTIYF. CDR3 DNA: TGTGCCAGCAGTCCGTTCTCTGGAAACACCATATATTTT.